Presented here are 15 T cell receptor beta chains from one specimen sequenced in a study of blood T cell repertoires in COVID-19. Sequenced by immunoSEQ multiplex PCR; TCRdb stores in-frame clones only, minus some. Among approximately 150,000 clones listed, roughly 93% were seen once. Sample: peripheral blood. Receptor source: a man between 18 and 35 years old with COVID-19, enrolled during active disease.

This clone turned up a few times. The CDR3 coding sequence is TGTGCCAGTGGCTTGACAGGCGGCTACGAGCAGTACTTC. Its protein is CASGLTGGYEQYF. V gene TRBV19 combines with J gene TRBJ2-7, with D perhaps matching TRBD1 (6 bases). The CDR3 has 13 amino acids. Per the germline V gene, CDR1 is LNHDA and CDR2 is SQIVND (reference sequence). With 8 bases removed from V and 3 bases from J, the gap between germline ends came to 14 bases. Supplemented by reference TRBV19 and TRBJ2-7, the full variable domain reads DGGITQSPKYLFRKEGQNVTLSCEQNLNHDAMYWYRQDPGQGLRLIYYSQIVNDFQKGDIAEGYSVSREKKESFPLTVTSAQKNPTAFYLCASGLTGGYEQYFGPGTRLTVT.

The rearrangement joins TRBV11-1 to TRBJ2-1, with D possibly being TRBD1 (6 bases). Trimming stripped 3 bases from V and 1 base from J, with 10 bases between. This CDR3 has 15 residues. CDR1 SGHAT and CDR2 FQDESV come from the germline V gene (reference sequence). CDR3 loop: CASSFTGLSYNEQFF. The CDR3 bases are TGTGCCAGCAGCTTTACAGGGTTGTCCTACAATGAGCAGTTCTTC. The complete variable domain, with remaining parts taken from reference TRBV11-1 and TRBJ2-1, reads EAEVAQSPRYKITEKSQAVAFWCDPISGHATLYWYRQILGQGPELLVQFQDESVVDDSQLPKDRFSAERLKGVDSTLKIQPAELGDSAMYLCASSFTGLSYNEQFFGPGTRLTVL.

V usage is TRBV5-4 and J usage is TRBJ2-7; 7 positions match TRBD2. CDR3 length: 15 residues. Germline-derived CDR1 and CDR2 are SGHNT and YYREEE (reference sequence). Losses at the gene ends were 0 bases for V and 5 bases for J; bases not matched to a gene: 8. The CDR3 is CASSLGQRDFNEQYF. In DNA form, the CDR3 reads TGTGCCAGCAGCTTGGGGCAGCGGGATTTTAACGAGCAGTACTTC.

The V gene is TRBV19, the J gene TRBJ1-3; D unclear. V was clipped by 9 bases and J by 6 bases, with 9 bases between them. The CDR3 runs 11 residues. Per the germline V gene, CDR1 is LNHDA and CDR2 is SQIVND (reference sequence). CDR3 loop: CASMGENTIYF. The DNA of the CDR3 is TGTGCCAGCATGGGCGAAAACACCATATATTTT.

The CDR3 is CASRREGSTDTQYF. CDR3 DNA: TGTGCCAGCAGACGGGAGGGAAGCACAGATACGCAGTATTTT. The chain employs TRBV9 and TRBJ2-3; 8 nucleotides line up with TRBD2. Germline CDR1 SGDLS, CDR2 YYNGEE. The CDR3 runs to 14 residues. V lost 5 bases to trimming and J lost 0 bases; unmatched junction nucleotides: 2.

The chain employs TRBV11-3 and TRBJ2-1; D not certain. The CDR3 consists of 12 residues. Germline V gives CDR1 SGHNT, CDR2 YENEEA. V shed 4 bases and J shed 6 bases, with 7 bases lying between them. The DNA for the CDR3 is TGTGCCAGCAGCTATGGCGGCAATGAGCAGTTCTTC. This gives the protein CASSYGGNEQFF.

The chain joins TRBV3-1 (or the pseudogene TRBV3-2) to TRBJ1-5, with 9 bases aligning to TRBD1. CDR1 and CDR2 (germline): LGHDT, YNNKEL (reference sequence). CDR3 length: 16 amino acids. Losses at the gene ends were 0 bases for V and 5 bases for J; bases not matched to a gene: 5. CDR3 region: CASSQDRGTGHQPQHF. The CDR3 DNA reads TGTGCCAGCAGCCAAGATCGGGGGACAGGGCATCAGCCCCAGCATTTT.

This chain uses TRBV19 with TRBJ1-6; D gene ambiguous. V was shortened by 1 base and J by 10 bases, with 8 bases between the two germline ends. Germline V gives CDR1 LNHDA, CDR2 SQIVND (reference sequence). The CDR3 spans 13 residues. The CDR3: CASSIGLESPLHF. In nucleotides, the CDR3 is TGTGCCAGTAGTATAGGGCTGGAGTCACCCCTCCACTTT.

The chain has TRBV6-6 and TRBJ2-7, with TRBD2 as a possible D gene (6 bases). Germline CDR1 is MNHNY and CDR2 is SVGAGI (reference sequence). This CDR3 is 15 amino acids long. The V end was cut by 2 bases, the J end by 0 bases, with 11 bases between. The CDR3 is CASSYGLAISYEQYF. The DNA for the CDR3 is TGTGCCAGCAGTTACGGGCTAGCGATCTCCTACGAGCAGTACTTC.

The chain recombines TRBV6-5 with TRBJ1-1; D is ambiguous. Per the germline V gene, CDR1 is MNHEY and CDR2 is SVGAGI. The V end was cut by 7 bases, the J end by 4 bases, with 13 bases between. The CDR3 runs to 13 residues. CDR3 in DNA: TGTGCCAGCAAAGTGGGCCAGAGCACTGAAGCTTTCTTT. It specifies CASKVGQSTEAFF.

The V call is TRBV15, the J call TRBJ2-3, with 15 bases fitting TRBD2. The V segment lost 5 bases and the J segment 2 bases; nucleotides outside the gene matches: 8. This CDR3 comprises 18 residues. CDR1 is LNHNV, CDR2 YYDKDF, per germline (reference sequence). In DNA, the CDR3 is TGTGCCACCAGCGCAACCGGGACTAGCGGGAGGATCACAGATACGCAGTATTTT. Translating gives CATSATGTSGRITDTQYF.

The rearrangement uses TRBV7-2 and TRBJ2-7; 8 bases align to TRBD1. CDR1 and CDR2 (germline): SGHTA, FQGNSA. The junction had 5 bases not matched to a gene; V was cut back by 5 bases and J by 2 bases. This CDR3 spans 14 amino acids. Here the CDR3 reads CASSATGGTYEQYF. DNA for the CDR3: TGTGCCAGCAGCGCCACAGGGGGAACCTACGAGCAGTACTTC.

V and J are TRBV6-5 and TRBJ1-2; D might be TRBD1 (6 bases). This CDR3 contains 13 residues. V was clipped by 8 bases and J by 6 bases, with 16 bases between them. Germline V gene sequence: CDR1 MNHEY, CDR2 SVGAGI. The DNA of the CDR3 is TGTGCCAGCGGCCGAGGGGCAGGGGATGGCTACACCTTC. Amino acid sequence: CASGRGAGDGYTF.

This chain joins TRBV7-2 and TRBJ1-1, with D unclear. Trimming removed 4 bases from V and 0 bases from J, with 12 bases in between. Germline CDR1 and CDR2: SGHTA and FQGNSA. The CDR3 length is 15 residues. DNA for the CDR3: TGTGCCAGCAGCTCCCGGGATCAGTTGAACACTGAAGCTTTCTTT. Translation: CASSSRDQLNTEAFF.

This rearrangement joins TRBV7-9 to TRBJ2-2, with 9 positions matching TRBD1. J gave up 4 bases and V 1 base, and 4 bases lay outside the gene matches. CDR1 and CDR2 (germline): SEHNR, FQNEAQ (reference sequence). The CDR3 has 16 amino acids. The CDR3 protein is CASSLEGQGRTGELFF. The CDR3 DNA is TGTGCCAGCAGCTTAGAGGGACAGGGTCGCACCGGGGAGCTGTTTTTT.